In its sample, the clone carrying this T cell receptor (beta chain) was seen once. Its matching antigen is unknown. Time point indicated: cycle 4 day 1 (C4D1), after five to seven weeks of nivolumab. All patients experienced relapse after autologous stem cell transplantation, and brentuximab vedotin exposure was variable. The sample is drawn from a study of PD-1 blockade in classical Hodgkin lymphoma. General study findings and limits: Relapsed/refractory patients reportedly had the lowest baseline TCR diversity, below newly diagnosed patients, who were below healthy donors. Still unresolved is the cause of the repertoire differences, which may be disease activity or prior therapy. Significantly greater TCR diversity emerged by C4D1 in CD4+ cells but not CD8+ cells.

TCRdb's copy holds only in-frame clones and misses some; the assay was immunoSEQ multiplex PCR. Among some 86,000 clones listed, 90% were seen once. The source material was peripheral blood mononuclear cells (PBMCs), sampled before the fourth cycle of nivolumab. The source is a human donor with classical Hodgkin lymphoma.

The CDR3, as DNA: TGTGCCAGCAGCTCCGATCGACAGGCCGGGAACTATGGCTACACCTTC. Protein: CASSSDRQAGNYGYTF. This chain links TRBV7-6 with TRBJ1-2; TRBD1 might be the D (6 bases). Trimming removed 4 bases from V and 2 bases from J, with 17 bases in between. The CDR3 loop spans 16 amino acids. CDR1 is SGHVS and CDR2 is FNYEAQ in the germline V gene. Using reference TRBV7-6 and TRBJ1-2 for the parts outside the CDR3, the full variable domain is GAGVSQSPRYKVTKRGQDVALRCDPISGHVSLYWYRQALGQGPEFLTYFNYEAQQDKSGLPNDRFSAERPEGSISTLTIQRTEQRDSAMYRCASSSDRQAGNYGYTFGSGTRLTVV.